This record concerns one TCR beta chain sequence. This record comes from a study of blood T cell repertoires in COVID-19. Libraries were prepared by immunoSEQ multiplex PCR; TCRdb keeps only in-frame clonotypes and omits some of them. The sample includes some 490,000 clones, approximately 91% of them seen just once. Germline V gives CDR1 MNHEY, CDR2 SVGAGI. CDR3 size: 14 residues. V was clipped by 2 bases and J by 3 bases; unmatched bases: 3. This rearrangement joins TRBV6-5 to TRBJ1-1; 7 bases are shared with TRBD1. The receptor comes from an older woman who had recovered from COVID-19. The sequenced material came from PBMCs or T cells enriched from blood (not recorded which). The DNA for the CDR3 is TGTGCCAGCAGTTACAGGGGGCGGGACACTGAAGCTTTCTTT. Translating gives CASSYRGRDTEAFF.